These 32 T cell receptor beta chains were all obtained from the same sample, sequenced in a study of blood T cell repertoires in COVID-19. TCRdb's table, derived via immunoSEQ multiplex PCR, lists solely in-frame clones and lacks some. The table lists 140,000 to 150,000 clones, 84% of them singletons, with 7% to 9.5% in the top ten. Material for sequencing was peripheral blood. The receptors originated from a man aged 25-45 years with COVID-19, enrolled during active disease.

In its sample, this clone was seen a few times. The V gene is TRBV14, the J gene TRBJ1-3; no clear D. The CDR3 consists of 15 residues. The V end was cut by 1 base, the J end by 7 bases, with 14 bases between. Germline V CDR1 and CDR2: SGHDN, FVKESK. The CDR3 sequence: CASSQGPGMWNTIYF. The CDR3 DNA reads as TGTGCCAGCAGCCAAGGGCCGGGGATGTGGAACACCATATATTTT. Combining the CDR3 with reference TRBV14 and TRBJ1-3 gives the whole variable domain EAGVTQFPSHSVIEKGQTVTLRCDPISGHDNLYWYRRVMGKEIKFLLHFVKESKQDESGMPNNRFLAERTGGTYSTLKVQPAELEDSGVYFCASSQGPGMWNTIYFGEGSWLTVV.

The chain combines TRBV12-3 or TRBV12-4 with TRBJ2-7; weak D call: TRBD2 (5 bases). Trimming shortened V by 0 bases and J by 7 bases, and 10 bases separated the two germline ends. This CDR3 contains 13 residues. CDR3 coding DNA: TGTGCCAGCAGTTTAGCGGGAGTAGGGGAGCAGTACTTC. Protein product: CASSLAGVGEQYF.

V is TRBV24-1 and J is TRBJ1-2; D is uncertain. The CDR3 has 14 residues. V lost 0 bases to trimming and J lost 3 bases, with 7 bases between them. Germline-derived CDR1 and CDR2 are KGHDR and SFDVKD. CDR3 amino acids: CATSDLRQDYGYTF. The CDR3 DNA sequence: TGTGCCACCAGTGATTTGCGGCAGGACTATGGCTACACCTTC.

J is TRBJ1-5 and V is TRBV6-1; D is perhaps TRBD1 (6 bases). Trimming removed 2 bases at V and 7 bases at J, with 9 bases between. The CDR3 runs 13 residues. Germline V gene sequence: CDR1 MNHNS, CDR2 SASEGT. The CDR3 coding sequence is TGTGCCAGCAGTGAACAGGGGCAGCAGCCCCAGCATTTT. Translation gives CASSEQGQQPQHF.

The chain is built from TRBV24-1 and TRBJ2-1; TRBD2 matches 9 bases. The CDR3 totals 16 residues. From germline, CDR1 is KGHDR and CDR2 SFDVKD. With V trimmed by 5 bases and J by 5 bases, 9 bases remained unmatched. CDR3 region: CATSGVAGGPDNEQFF. Here the CDR3 DNA reads TGTGCCACCAGTGGGGTGGCGGGAGGGCCCGACAATGAGCAGTTCTTC.

The rearrangement joins TRBV3-1 (or the pseudogene TRBV3-2) to TRBJ2-1; 12 bases align to TRBD2. The CDR3 totals 14 residues. Looked up from germline, CDR1 is LGHDT and CDR2 is YNNKEL (reference sequence). Losses at the gene ends were 8 bases for V and 6 bases for J; bases not matched to a gene: 5. The CDR3 reads CASALGLAGNEQFF. CDR3 DNA sequence: TGTGCCAGCGCTCTGGGACTAGCGGGCAATGAGCAGTTCTTC.

This clone was recorded only once. This sequence joins TRBV27 and TRBJ1-2, with D possibly TRBD1 on 5 matching bases. The CDR3 loop spans 14 amino acids. Per the germline V gene, CDR1 is MNHEY and CDR2 is SMNVEV (reference sequence). Between the trimmed V and J ends, which lost 4 bases and 4 bases, there was a span of 13 bases. In DNA, the CDR3 is TGTGCCAGCAGTTGGGGGGACGGTTCCTATGGCTACACCTTC. The encoded protein is CASSWGDGSYGYTF.

The genes are TRBV19 and TRBJ1-2; 9 bases align to TRBD1. This CDR3 is built from 13 residues. CDR1 and CDR2 from the germline V gene are LNHDA and SQIVND (reference sequence). The J segment lost 8 bases and the V segment lost 5 bases, leaving 6 bases of the junction unmatched. In nucleotides, the CDR3 is TGTGCCAGTAGTCCACAGGGGGCGCGGGGCTACACCTTC. The encoded protein is CASSPQGARGYTF. The variable domain in full, completed from reference TRBV19 and TRBJ1-2, reads DGGITQSPKYLFRKEGQNVTLSCEQNLNHDAMYWYRQDPGQGLRLIYYSQIVNDFQKGDIAEGYSVSREKKESFPLTVTSAQKNPTAFYLCASSPQGARGYTFGSGTRLTVV.

The genes are TRBV18 and TRBJ1-1; D gene ambiguous. Trimming removed 3 bases at V and 0 bases at J, with 14 bases between. Germline V CDR1 and CDR2: KGHSH, LQKENI. CDR3 length: 16 amino acids. The CDR3 region is CASSPIGGNMNTEAFF. CDR3 coding DNA: TGTGCCAGCTCACCGATTGGCGGAAACATGAACACTGAAGCTTTCTTT.

The chain is built from TRBV28 and TRBJ2-3; D possibly corresponds to TRBD2 (6 bases). This CDR3 is built from 18 residues. V lost 4 bases to trimming and J lost 2 bases, with 22 bases between them. Germline values: CDR1 MDHEN, CDR2 SYDVKM. The CDR3 nucleotides read TGTGCCAGCAGTTCCCCCCTGGGCGGGGAAAGTGCCACAGATACGCAGTATTTT. Translation: CASSSPLGGESATDTQYF.

The chain has TRBV30 and TRBJ2-7; 7 bases align to TRBD2. From germline, CDR1 is GTSNPN and CDR2 SVGIG (reference sequence). The CDR3 length is 11 residues. The V segment lost 5 bases and the J segment 6 bases; nucleotides outside the gene matches: 4. CDR3 sequence reads: CAWGRVAEQYF. The CDR3 DNA reads TGTGCCTGGGGGAGGGTTGCCGAGCAGTACTTC.

The V gene is TRBV7-8, the J gene TRBJ2-7, with a weak D call TRBD1 (6 bases). Between the trimmed V and J ends, which lost 1 base and 1 base, there was a span of 8 bases. The germline V gene has CDR1 SGHVS and CDR2 FQNEAQ. The CDR3 covers 14 residues. The CDR3 nucleotides read TGTGCCAGCAGCTTAGAAGGGGGTTCCTACGAGCAGTACTTC. Its protein is CASSLEGGSYEQYF.

The chain couples TRBV6-5 to TRBJ1-5; 9 positions match TRBD1. The CDR3 is made up of 15 amino acids. J was trimmed by 4 bases and V by 5 bases; bases with no gene match: 6. Germline CDR1 is MNHEY and CDR2 is SVGAGI. The CDR3 coding sequence is TGTGCCAGCAGTAACACCGGGACAGGGAATCAGCCCCAGCATTTT. Translating it yields CASSNTGTGNQPQHF.

This chain uses TRBV6-2 or TRBV6-3 with TRBJ2-1; 11 nucleotides agree with TRBD2. The CDR3 runs to 16 residues. The germline gives CDR1 MNHEY, CDR2 SVGEGT. V shed 6 bases, J shed 10 bases, and the junction held 14 bases outside the gene matches. CDR3 coding DNA: TGTGCCAGCAGCCGCGGGACTAGCGGAATTAGGGGAGAGCAGTTCTTC. Translated: CASSRGTSGIRGEQFF.

This clone was recorded only once. V and J are TRBV19 and TRBJ2-3, with 7 bases aligning to TRBD1. The trim removed 6 bases at V and 0 bases at J, leaving 18 bases unmatched. The V gene's germline CDR1 is LNHDA and CDR2 SQIVND (reference sequence). The CDR3 extends over 19 amino acids. The chain's CDR3 is CASSGKGQTHAHSTDTQYF. The CDR3, as DNA: TGTGCCAGTAGCGGAAAGGGACAGACACATGCACATAGCACAGATACGCAGTATTTT.

V is TRBV7-9 and J is TRBJ2-5, with 7 bases aligning to TRBD1. Germline loops: CDR1 SEHNR, CDR2 FQNEAQ (reference sequence). The CDR3 consists of 18 residues. V lost 5 bases to trimming and J lost 3 bases; unmatched junction nucleotides: 18. CDR3 in DNA: TGTGCCAGCAGCCGAAGGCTTGGGGACAGAAGGTCAAAAGAGACCCAGTACTTC. This codes for CASSRRLGDRRSKETQYF.

The V call is TRBV6-4, the J call TRBJ2-3; D is unresolved. The ends were cut back, 0 bases at V and 1 base at J, with 8 bases in the middle. The CDR3 totals 15 residues. Germline V gene sequence: CDR1 MRHNA, CDR2 SNTAGT. The CDR3, as DNA: TGTGCCAGCAGTGACTCGATACTGGGCACAGATACGCAGTATTTT. It codes for CASSDSILGTDTQYF.

This chain connects TRBV7-8 to TRBJ2-7; 8 bases match TRBD1. From germline, CDR1 is SGHVS and CDR2 FQNEAQ. The CDR3 is 14 amino acids. The J segment lost 4 bases and the V segment lost 1 base, leaving 3 bases of the junction unmatched. The CDR3 loop is CASSLGNRGYEQYF. Here the CDR3 DNA reads TGTGCCAGCAGCTTAGGGAACAGGGGGTACGAGCAGTACTTC.

The rearrangement links TRBV4-1 to TRBJ2-5, with 10 bases fitting TRBD1. CDR3 length equals 15 residues. Looked up from germline, CDR1 is MGHRA and CDR2 is YSYEKL. Trimming at V came to 1 base and at J to 5 bases, leaving 4 bases not matched to a gene. Here the CDR3 DNA reads TGCGCCAGCAGCCAAGGGGACAGGGGCTGGGAGACCCAGTACTTC. As protein: CASSQGDRGWETQYF.

V is TRBV20-1 and J is TRBJ1-4, with D unresolved. The CDR3 has 11 residues. In germline, CDR1 is DFQATT, CDR2 SNEGSKA (reference sequence). The CDR3 reads CSLGMNEKLFF. The DNA of the CDR3 is TGCAGCCTAGGAATGAATGAAAAACTGTTTTTT.

This clone showed up just once. The rearrangement uses TRBV11-2 and TRBJ2-3; 7 bases line up with TRBD2. V trimming: 5 bases; J trimming: 3 bases; junction bases outside the gene matches: 2. This CDR3 spans 13 amino acids. CDR1 is SGHAT, CDR2 FQNNGV, per germline. CDR3 sequence (DNA): TGTGCCAGCAGCGGGACTACAACAGATACGCAGTATTTT. Translating gives CASSGTTTDTQYF.

Only one count was recorded for this clone. The V call is TRBV24-1, the J call TRBJ2-1; TRBD2 agrees at 9 bases. This CDR3 contains 16 residues. J was trimmed by 2 bases and V by 0 bases; bases with no gene match: 1. Germline V gene data show CDR1 as KGHDR and CDR2 as SFDVKD. CDR3 DNA: TGTGCCACCAGTGATTTGATAGCGGGAGCCTACAATGAGCAGTTCTTC. Its protein is CATSDLIAGAYNEQFF.

V gene TRBV19 combines with J gene TRBJ1-5, with no clear D. This CDR3 is 16 amino acids long. Germline V gives CDR1 LNHDA, CDR2 SQIVND (reference sequence). The V and J ends lost 7 bases and 1 base respectively, with 17 bases between them. The CDR3 DNA is TGTGCCAGTACCCCTACGACGAGGAAGAGCAATCAGCCCCAGCATTTT. The encoded protein is CASTPTTRKSNQPQHF.

CDR3 residues: CASSSRDSRRGDTEAFF. The CDR3 DNA is TGCGCCAGCAGCTCCCGGGACAGCCGGCGGGGAGACACTGAAGCTTTCTTT. This sequence joins TRBV5-1 and TRBJ1-1, with 7 bases matching TRBD1. Germline CDR1 reads SGHRS; CDR2 reads YFSETQ. V was clipped by 3 bases and J by 3 bases; unmatched bases: 14. The CDR3 sequence is 17 residues long.

As to this clone: The CDR3 does not end in the conserved phenylalanine or tryptophan, so this is likely a read error. The DNA is left out, because the CDR3 cannot be placed on it with certainty; the CDR3 is given as TCRdb lists it. The chain employs TRBV25-1 and TRBJ2-7; TRBD2 is taken as the D call from the table, unchecked against the DNA. Germline-derived CDR1 and CDR2 are MGHDK and SYGVNS. The CDR3 length equals 15 residues, ends included. CDR3 region: CASRPFGGTSGSFYL.

J is TRBJ1-6 and V is TRBV21-1; TRBD1 is the table's D call, not checked against the DNA. TRBV21-1 is noted as a pseudogene. The CDR3 length is 18 residues. The CDR3 sequence is CASSKVRQGRGYNSPLHF. CDR3 coding DNA: TGTGCCAGCAGCAAAGTGAGACAGGGCCGTGGGTATAATTCACCCCTCCACTTT.

CDR3 DNA: TGTGCCAGTACCCTCTTAGGGGCGATGACTGAAGCTTTCTTT. This codes for CASTLLGAMTEAFF. The V call is TRBV19, the J call TRBJ1-1, with a weak D call TRBD1 (5 bases). From germline, CDR1 is LNHDA and CDR2 SQIVND (reference sequence). Trimming left V 7 bases short and J 5 bases short, with 17 bases between. The CDR3 totals 14 residues.

The chain uses TRBV29-1 and TRBJ2-7; D is unclear. The germline gives CDR1 SQVTM, CDR2 ANQGSEA. CDR3 length: 13 amino acids. Trimming stripped 4 bases from V and 1 base from J, with 11 bases between. The CDR3 nucleotides are TGCAGCGTTGTTTTTATCGGGTCCTACGAGCAGTACTTC. Translation gives CSVVFIGSYEQYF.

The V call is TRBV25-1, the J call TRBJ2-1; a weak D match, TRBD1 (5 bases). This CDR3 contains 15 residues. Trimming took off 2 bases at V and 8 bases at J, with 16 bases between the two ends. Germline loops: CDR1 MGHDK, CDR2 SYGVNS. CDR3 sequence reads: CASSEQGRPTDEQFF. In nucleotides, the CDR3 is TGTGCCAGCAGTGAACAGGGAAGGCCTACGGATGAGCAGTTCTTC.

A few counts support this clone. J is TRBJ2-2 and V is TRBV18; 9 bases agree with TRBD1. This CDR3 contains 16 residues. V dropped 3 bases and J dropped 4; count of bases not matched to a gene: 6. Germline CDR1 is KGHSH and CDR2 is LQKENI. The CDR3 DNA sequence: TGTGCCAGCTCACCGCCACAGGGGGCTGGCACCGGGGAGCTGTTTTTT. This encodes CASSPPQGAGTGELFF.

The V call is TRBV30, the J call TRBJ1-1; 7 bases match TRBD1. Germline lookup yields CDR1 GTSNPN and CDR2 SVGIG (reference sequence). V was clipped by 3 bases and J by 8 bases; unmatched bases: 9. CDR3 length equals 13 residues. The CDR3 nucleotides are TGTGCCTGGAGGGGACAGTGGGTAGGCGAAGCTTTCTTT. Translation gives CAWRGQWVGEAFF. The variable domain in full, with the rest retrieved from reference TRBV30 and TRBJ1-1, is SQTIHQWPATLVQPVGSPLSLECTVEGTSNPNLYWYRQAAGRGLQLLFYSVGIGQISSEVPQNLSASRPQDRQFILSSKKLLLSDSGFYLCAWRGQWVGEAFFGQGTRLTVV.

The chain couples TRBV7-2 to TRBJ2-6; D unresolved. The CDR3 sequence is 15 residues long. CDR1 SGHTA and CDR2 FQGNSA come from the germline V gene. V was clipped by 1 base and J by 1 base, with 5 bases between them. Here the CDR3 reads CASSLGASGANVLTF. CDR3 coding DNA: TGTGCCAGCAGCTTAGGGGCTTCTGGGGCCAACGTCCTGACTTTC.